A single TCR beta chain is shown here with its context. Its specificity is unknown. TCRdb keeps only in-frame clones here, not all; method: immunoSEQ multiplex PCR. Among 300,000 to 350,000 clones listed, 85% to 90% were seen once. This entry is derived from a study of Ad26.COV2.S vaccination and SARS-CoV-2 variants. About the research overall: Intramuscular Ad26.COV2.S doses were given once or twice, 56 days apart.

Study-level results: From the TCR breadth and depth analyses, total T cell responses may have been underestimated.

CDR1 MDHEN and CDR2 SYDVKM come from the germline V gene. CDR3 length: 16 amino acids. Trimming at V came to 5 bases and at J to 4 bases, leaving 13 bases not matched to a gene. Treatment specified: about 20 received Ad26.COV2.S at low or high dose, single or two shots; about 5 received placebo; per-sample allocation not given. Sample collection was performed on day 63 after the first vaccine or placebo injection. Recruitment in Boston yielded a donor of adult age, 18-55 years. V usage is TRBV28 and J usage is TRBJ1-2; 7 bases map to TRBD1. This TCR derives from a person between 18 and 65 years old who received the Ad26.COV2.S COVID-19 vaccine or a placebo. The source was peripheral blood, collected in a trial of Ad26.COV2.S vaccine versus placebo. This CDR3 is CASSTPRTGSGYGYTF. The CDR3 nucleotides are TGTGCCAGCAGTACCCCGCGGACAGGAAGCGGCTATGGCTACACCTTC.